This TCR beta chain was documented in a study of regulatory T cells in long-lasting Graves disease. This clonotype has ten or more counts. Its target is unknown. Study results and limitations: The TCR repertoire of persistent Graves' patients was less diverse than that of newly diagnosed ones. Newly diagnosed patients shared 1,000 or so public clonotypes; persistent patients shared 2,500 to 3,000.

The TCR beta library used iRepertoire HTBI primers with Arm-PCR amplification of CDR3. A single record per CDR3 protein comes from TCRdb applying MiXCR to the multiplex PCR reads. The profile shows roughly 500,000 distinct CDR3 sequences, approximately 15% of them singletons. Germline V lookup: CDR1 SNHLY, CDR2 FYNNEI. V lost 8 bases, J lost 5 bases, and 15 bases lay in between. The length of the CDR3 is 13 residues. The sample's time point: newly diagnosed GD, antithyroid drugs for less than 3 months. Researchers made the TCR library from RNA that was extracted from PBMCs. The same data also contributed to another study, on T cells in Graves' hyperthyroidism and ophthalmopathy. That paper states: Most thyroid clonotypes expanded above 0.001 appeared in blood too.

The sequencing here drew on peripheral blood mononuclear cells (PBMCs), taken at new diagnosis, from a patient treated with antithyroid drugs. This clonotype originated in a woman aged 45 to 65 with Graves disease. The rearrangement uses TRBV2 and TRBJ2-5; D might be TRBD1 (6 bases). CDR3 protein: CASCYREFETQYF. CDR3 nucleotides: TGTGCCAGCTGCTACAGGGAATTTGAGACCCAGTACTTC. Complete variable domain (other parts from reference TRBV2 and TRBJ2-5): EPEVTQTPSHQVTQMGQEVILRCVPISNHLYFYWYRQILGQKVEFLVSFYNNEISEKSEIFDDQFSVERPDGSNFTLKIRSTKLEDSAMYFCASCYREFETQYFGPGTRLLVL.